These T cell receptor beta chains were read from a single sample in a study of early T cells in non-severe SARS-CoV-2 infection. One entry per CDR3 protein, called by TCRdb with MiXCR from the 5' RACE reads. The sample lists 75,000 to 80,000 distinct CDR3 sequences, around 11% occurring once. This sample comprised whole blood, obtained at baseline. The receptor source for this set is an adult who was a healthcare worker with PCR-confirmed SARS-CoV-2 infection or an uninfected control (not recorded which). CDR3s include the opening cysteine and the closing phenylalanine or tryptophan. A D gene is named only where the DNA matches it firmly. Some rows mark clone size as missing; the rest say once, few, many or name a class of expanded clone.

>.|.|TRBJ1-4|TRBV19
CASHRESDEKLFF
TGTGCCAGCCACAGGGAATCCGATGAAAAACTGTTTTTT
>TRBD1|.|TRBJ1-1|TRBV6-5
CASSYRQGKGTEAFF
TGTGCCAGCAGTTACCGACAGGGGAAAGGCACTGAAGCTTTCTTT
>TRBD1|.|TRBJ1-1|TRBV20-1
CSARPGTGGTEAFF
TGCAGTGCTAGACCCGGGACAGGGGGCACTGAAGCTTTCTTT
>TRBD1|.|TRBJ1-2|TRBV28
CASSLRTGTGYGYTF
TGTGCCAGCAGTTTACGCACCGGGACAGGCTATGGCTACACCTTC
>.|many|TRBJ1-6|TRBV7-2
CASSSAGTDYNSPLHF
TGTGCCAGCAGCTCGGCCGGGACGGATTATAATTCACCCCTCCACTTT
>.|many|TRBJ2-1|TRBV2
CASKPAFSYNEQFF
TGTGCCAGCAAACCGGCCTTTTCCTACAATGAGCAGTTCTTC
>.|.|TRBJ2-3|TRBV7-9
CASSPGRANTDTQYF
TGTGCCAGCAGTCCTGGCAGGGCGAACACAGATACGCAGTATTTT
>.|.|TRBJ2-7|TRBV5-4
CASSPEGRFYEQYF
TGTGCCAGCAGCCCTGAGGGCAGGTTCTACGAGCAGTACTTC
>.|.|TRBJ2-7|TRBV9
CASSPRTATYEQYF
TGTGCCAGCAGCCCAAGGACAGCAACCTACGAGCAGTACTTC
>.|few|TRBJ2-4|TRBV10-2
CASSEGDIQYF
TGCGCCAGCAGTGAAGGGGACATTCAGTACTTC
>TRBD2|.|TRBJ2-3|TRBV28
CASSFGLAGRTDTQYF
TGTGCCAGCAGTTTCGGACTAGCGGGGCGCACAGATACGCAGTATTTT
>.|few|TRBJ2-3|TRBV9
CASSVVPATDTQYF
TGTGCCAGCAGCGTAGTACCAGCCACAGATACGCAGTATTTT
>.|.|TRBJ2-1|TRBV11-1
CASSPLRTAYNEQFF
TGTGCCAGCAGCCCATTACGGACTGCCTACAATGAGCAGTTCTTC
>.|many|TRBJ1-2|TRBV28
CASRRQRGGYTF
TGTGCCAGCAGACGCCAGCGGGGCGGCTACACCTTC
>TRBD1|many|TRBJ2-1|TRBV9
CASSVVTGGFYNEQFF
TGTGCCAGCAGCGTTGTAACAGGGGGCTTTTACAATGAGCAGTTCTTC
>.|many|TRBJ1-4|TRBV12-3/TRBV12-4
CASSFGATNEKLFF
TGTGCCAGCAGTTTTGGGGCAACTAATGAAAAACTGTTTTTT
>.|many|TRBJ2-3|TRBV21-1
CASSYRGTQYF
TGTGCCAGCAGCTACAGGGGTACGCAGTATTTT
>TRBD2|.|TRBJ2-3|TRBV6-4
CASSDSPAGAQYF
TGTGCCAGCAGTGACTCCCCAGCGGGGGCGCAGTATTTT
>.|.|TRBJ1-2|TRBV9
CASSAHFGYTF
TGTGCCAGCAGCGCCCACTTTGGCTACACCTTC
>.|few|TRBJ2-5|TRBV19
CASSPSASLLETQYF
TGTGCCAGTAGTCCCTCGGCCAGTCTCCTAGAGACCCAGTACTTC
>.|few|TRBJ2-1|TRBV15
CATSRGAPQFF
TGTGCCACCAGCAGGGGGGCACCGCAGTTCTTC
>.|.|TRBJ2-2|TRBV12-3/TRBV12-4
CASSLLRQMNTGELFF
TGTGCCAGCAGTTTATTGAGACAAATGAACACCGGGGAGCTGTTTTTT
>.|.|TRBJ2-2|TRBV7-8
CASSLGPGELFF
TGTGCCAGCAGCTTAGGTCCGGGGGAGCTGTTTTTT
>.|many|TRBJ1-2|TRBV20-1
CSARAMGYGYTF
TGCAGTGCTAGAGCCATGGGCTATGGCTACACCTTC
>TRBD1|.|TRBJ1-2|TRBV6-1
CASRRTGVNYGYTF
TGTGCCAGCAGGCGGACAGGGGTTAACTATGGCTACACCTTC
>.|many|TRBJ1-1|TRBV11-2
CASSLPMRQAFF
TGTGCCAGCAGCTTACCCATGAGGCAAGCTTTCTTT
>.|few|TRBJ2-2|TRBV7-6
CASSNGGYDFNTGELFF
TGTGCCAGCAGCAACGGGGGCTACGACTTTAACACCGGGGAGCTGTTTTTT
>.|many|TRBJ2-7|TRBV29-1
CSVRPGVHEQYF
TGCAGCGTTAGGCCGGGGGTCCACGAGCAGTACTTC
>TRBD2|.|TRBJ2-5|TRBV20-1
CSARRTSGVETQYF
TGCAGTGCTAGACGGACTAGCGGGGTGGAGACCCAGTACTTC
>.|.|TRBJ1-5|TRBV6-6
CASSLPGDQPQHF
TGTGCCAGCAGCCTACCTGGAGATCAGCCCCAGCATTTT
>.|.|TRBJ2-1|TRBV6-2/TRBV6-3
CASSYSLAHNEQFF
TGTGCCAGCAGTTACTCTCTAGCCCACAATGAGCAGTTCTTC
>.|many|TRBJ2-3|TRBV11-2
CASSSPRGASTDTQYF
TGTGCCAGCAGCTCCCCCCGCGGGGCTTCCACAGATACGCAGTATTTT
>.|.|TRBJ1-1|TRBV18
CASSPARTANTEAFF
TGTGCCAGCTCACCTGCCCGGACAGCGAACACTGAAGCTTTCTTT
>.|many|TRBJ2-5|TRBV21-1
CASSFRVQETQYF
TGTGCCAGCAGTTTCAGGGTCCAAGAGACCCAGTACTTC
>.|.|TRBJ2-7|TRBV28
CASRSPPVYEQYF
TGTGCCAGCAGGTCTCCCCCGGTCTACGAGCAGTACTTC
>.|.|TRBJ1-4|TRBV12-3/TRBV12-4
CASRALRGAGGEKLFF
TGTGCCAGCAGGGCTCTCAGGGGAGCTGGTGGTGAAAAACTGTTTTTT
>TRBD1|.|TRBJ2-3|TRBV5-1
CASSSLDTTGADTQYF
TGCGCCAGCAGCTCACTCGATACGACAGGGGCAGATACGCAGTATTTT
>.|many|TRBJ1-5|TRBV2
CASSEAQRYQPQHF
TGTGCCAGCAGTGAAGCTCAGCGGTATCAGCCCCAGCATTTT
>TRBD1|.|TRBJ2-3|TRBV5-1
CASSLQGGADTQYF
TGCGCCAGCAGCTTACAAGGGGGCGCAGATACGCAGTATTTT
>TRBD1|.|TRBJ2-7|TRBV28
CASIPQTGIVEQYF
TGTGCCAGCATTCCCCAGACAGGGATAGTCGAGCAGTACTTC
>.|.|TRBJ1-4|TRBV29-1
CSVEVNEKLFF
TGCAGCGTTGAGGTTAATGAAAAACTGTTTTTT
>.|.|TRBJ1-1|TRBV20-1
CSAKGGNTEAFF
TGCAGTGCTAAAGGGGGGAACACTGAAGCTTTCTTT
>.|many|TRBJ1-1|TRBV6-2/TRBV6-3
CASSWGRAPAFF
TGTGCCAGCAGTTGGGGGCGGGCCCCAGCTTTCTTT
>.|.|TRBJ2-1|TRBV7-9
CASNPPGVVNEQFF
TGTGCCAGCAACCCCCCGGGGGTCGTCAATGAGCAGTTCTTC
>.|few|TRBJ1-1|TRBV12-3/TRBV12-4
CASRPKRDTEAFF
TGTGCCAGCAGACCGAAGAGGGACACTGAAGCTTTCTTT
>.|few|TRBJ2-7|TRBV6-2/TRBV6-3
CASSYSRLQYF
TGTGCCAGCAGTTATTCGAGGTTGCAGTACTTC
>.|few|TRBJ1-1|TRBV20-1
CSARGGRDTEAFF
TGCAGTGCTAGGGGTGGCCGAGACACTGAAGCTTTCTTT
>.|few|TRBJ1-1|TRBV12-3/TRBV12-4
CASRRGKAGMNTEAFF
TGTGCCAGCAGAAGGGGAAAGGCCGGCATGAACACTGAAGCTTTCTTT
>.|.|TRBJ2-3|TRBV28
CASRPGGGRDTQYF
TGTGCCAGCAGACCCGGCGGGGGCAGAGATACGCAGTATTTT
>.|.|TRBJ2-3|TRBV27
CASSGGVSRSTDTQYF
TGTGCCAGCAGTGGAGGGGTCAGCCGTAGCACAGATACGCAGTATTTT
>.|.|TRBJ1-2|TRBV6-6
CATSEAGYTF
TGTGCCACTTCGGAGGCTGGCTACACCTTC
>.|.|TRBJ1-2|TRBV18
CASSPPGAEAYTF
TGTGCCAGCTCACCACCGGGGGCCGAAGCTTACACCTTC
>TRBD1|few|TRBJ2-7|TRBV7-2
CASSPHGTGSEQYF
TGTGCCAGCAGTCCTCACGGGACAGGGTCCGAGCAGTACTTC
>.|.|TRBJ1-4|TRBV20-1
CSAPQGEKLFF
TGCAGTGCGCCTCAAGGCGAAAAACTGTTTTTT
>.|.|TRBJ1-6|TRBV3-1
CASSQARGRSPLHF
TGTGCCAGCAGCCAAGCGAGGGGCCGCTCACCCCTCCACTTT
>.|few|TRBJ1-6|TRBV18
CASSPMEFNSPLHF
TGTGCCAGCTCACCGATGGAATTCAATTCACCCCTCCACTTT